A single sample gave rise to the 21 T cell receptor beta chains below, sequenced in a study of CD8 T cells in ankylosing spondylitis. TCRdb reanalysed the 5' RACE reads using MiXCR and keeps one entry per CDR3 protein. Of tens of thousands of distinct CDR3 sequences in the sample, roughly 9% are singletons; the top ten hold approximately 30%. Study outcomes and limitations: Ankylosing spondylitis blood appeared to carry a characteristic TCR beta motif of roughly 8 highly homologous variants.

No antigen is known for these receptors. The sequenced material came from blood, either unsorted or a sorted T cell fraction (not recorded which). Receptors were obtained from a male donor with ankylosing spondylitis.

Ten or more counts support this clonotype. V gene TRBV27 combines with J gene TRBJ2-7; D unclear. Deletions cut 0 bases from V and 0 bases from J, with 6 bases between. Germline V gene lookup returns CDR1 MNHEY and CDR2 SMNVEV (reference sequence). The CDR3 has 14 residues. CDR3 amino acids: CASSLSASSYEQYV. CDR3 nucleotides: TGTGCCAGCAGTTTATCGGCCAGCTCCTACGAGCAGTACGTC.

This chain connects TRBV10-3 to TRBJ1-6; a weak D match, TRBD1 (5 bases). Germline CDR1 is ENHRY and CDR2 is SYGVKD. V lost 7 bases, J lost 6 bases, and 7 bases lay in between. The CDR3 loop spans 12 amino acids. In DNA, the CDR3 is TGTGCCATCACCGACAGTAATTCACCCCTCCACTTT. Translation gives CAITDSNSPLHF.

V gene TRBV15 combines with J gene TRBJ1-2, with D hard to call. CDR3 length: 19 residues. Trimming pared 2 bases from V and 6 bases from J, leaving 28 bases between. From germline, CDR1 is LNHNV and CDR2 YYDKDF (reference sequence). The CDR3 sequence: CATSRNSPVETGPRNGYTF. The CDR3 DNA sequence: TGTGCCACCAGCAGAAACTCCCCAGTAGAGACCGGACCCCGGAATGGCTACACCTTC.

V is TRBV20-1 and J is TRBJ2-3; 16 nucleotides align to TRBD2. Trimming cost V 2 bases and J 5 bases; bases outside gene matches: 7. CDR1 and CDR2 from the germline V gene are DFQATT and SNEGSKA (reference sequence). This CDR3 region has 17 residues. DNA for the CDR3: TGCAGTGCTAGACCGGGGACTAGCGGGAGGGCCGGAGATACGCAGTATTTT. Its protein is CSARPGTSGRAGDTQYF.

This chain uses TRBV7-6 with TRBJ2-1, with D hard to call. CDR3 size: 16 residues. The V gene lost 1 base and the J gene lost 1 base, with 11 bases spanning the gap. The germline V gene encodes CDR1 SGHVS and CDR2 FNYEAQ. CDR3 in DNA: TGTGCCAGCAGCTTAGGGCACGGCGCATCCTACAATGAGCAGTTCTTC. Translating gives CASSLGHGASYNEQFF.

This clonotype was detected many times. This sequence joins TRBV3-1 and TRBJ2-7; D is undetermined. CDR3 length: 11 amino acids. Trimming took 1 base from V and 5 from J, leaving 3 bases between them. The germline gives CDR1 LGHDT, CDR2 YNNKEL (reference sequence). CDR3 DNA: TGTGCCAGCAGCCAAGTAAACGAGCAGTACTTC. This sequence encodes CASSQVNEQYF.

This clonotype was seen a handful of times. V and J are TRBV7-9 and TRBJ1-3; no clear D. The CDR3 totals 17 residues. In germline, CDR1 is SEHNR, CDR2 FQNEAQ (reference sequence). Between the trimmed V and J ends, which lost 0 bases and 1 base, there was a span of 13 bases. The CDR3 region has the DNA TGTGCCAGCAGCTTAGCCCCCCTAGGTGGGTCTGGAAACACCATATATTTT. As protein: CASSLAPLGGSGNTIYF.

This chain uses TRBV10-1 with TRBJ2-7; TRBD2 aligns across 10 bases. This CDR3 region has 14 residues. With 4 bases clipped from V and 3 bases from J, the junction kept 3 bases outside the gene matches. Germline CDR1 WNHNN, CDR2 SYGVQD (reference sequence). The CDR3 loop reads CASSGTSGYYEQYV. For the CDR3, the DNA is TGCGCCAGCAGTGGGACTAGCGGATACTACGAGCAGTACGTC.

The chain is built from TRBV5-4 and TRBJ2-1, with a possible D match to TRBD1 (5 bases). Germline CDR1 SGHNT, CDR2 YYREEE (reference sequence). The CDR3 has 15 residues. Between the trimmed V and J ends, which lost 0 bases and 5 bases, there was a span of 12 bases. As DNA, the CDR3 is TGTGCCAGCAGCTTGGTTCAGGGTATACACAATGAGCAGTTCTTC. As protein: CASSLVQGIHNEQFF.

This clonotype came up a few times. J is TRBJ1-1 and V is TRBV12-3 or TRBV12-4; 8 bases line up with TRBD1. The CDR3 totals 14 residues. With V trimmed by 3 bases and J by 6 bases, 6 bases remained unmatched. DNA of the CDR3: TGTGCCAGCAGTTTCAGGGGGCTTGGAGCTGAAGCTTTCTTT. As protein: CASSFRGLGAEAFF.

This clonotype was observed a handful of times. V gene TRBV10-3 combines with J gene TRBJ1-5; D is possibly TRBD1 (5 bases). The CDR3 runs 16 residues. The germline V gene has CDR1 ENHRY and CDR2 SYGVKD. V was trimmed by 3 bases and J by 0 bases, leaving 12 bases between them. The CDR3 DNA reads as TGTGCCATCAGTGACCGGGACGGACTTAGCAATCAGCCCCAGCATTTT. Protein sequence: CAISDRDGLSNQPQHF.

The sample holds a few counts of this clonotype. This sequence joins TRBV20-1 and TRBJ2-1; 13 nucleotides align to TRBD2. The CDR3 spans 17 residues. Trimming removed 3 bases from V and 5 bases from J; junction bases left unmatched: 10. CDR1 and CDR2 from the germline V gene are DFQATT and SNEGSKA (reference sequence). CDR3 in DNA: TGCAGTGCTAGTGGGGGACTAGCGGGAATTGGGAACAATGAGCAGTTCTTC. It encodes CSASGGLAGIGNNEQFF.

The chain couples TRBV10-3 to TRBJ2-5, with 9 bases aligning to TRBD2. The junction had 5 bases not matched to a gene; V was cut back by 2 bases and J by 1 base. The CDR3 covers 16 residues. The germline gives CDR1 ENHRY, CDR2 SYGVKD. The CDR3 region has the DNA TGTGCCATCAGTGAGGGCGGGAGGGCCGCCCAAGAGACCCAGTACTTC. Protein sequence: CAISEGGRAAQETQYF.

The gene calls are TRBV11-2 and TRBJ2-7, with D uncertain. The CDR3 totals 14 residues. CDR1 is SGHAT and CDR2 is FQNNGV in the germline V gene. Trimming cost V 1 base and J 6 bases, with 13 bases left between them. CDR3 loop: CASSLGLRWSEQYV. DNA for the CDR3: TGTGCCAGCAGCTTAGGATTGCGCTGGAGCGAGCAGTACGTC.

The sample holds a few counts of this clonotype. This chain connects TRBV11-3 to TRBJ2-7, with D perhaps TRBD1 (6 bases). Per germline, CDR1 SGHNT and CDR2 YENEEA. The CDR3 runs to 13 residues. Trimming removed 3 bases from V and 3 bases from J, with 9 bases in between. The CDR3 protein is CASSLMTGYEQYV. The CDR3 nucleotides are TGTGCCAGCAGCTTGATGACAGGCTACGAGCAGTACGTC.

This clonotype appeared many times. This rearrangement joins TRBV7-9 to TRBJ2-1; TRBD2 agrees at 13 bases. Germline V gene sequence: CDR1 SEHNR, CDR2 FQNEAQ (reference sequence). This CDR3 comprises 15 residues. V was pared by 5 bases and J by 5 bases, with 3 bases of the junction left unmatched. CDR3 in amino acids: CASSRTSGGDNEQFF. The CDR3 nucleotides are TGTGCCAGCAGCCGCACTAGCGGGGGGGACAATGAGCAGTTCTTC.

CDR3 amino acids: CASSSTGDRGAFNQPQHF. In DNA form, the CDR3 reads TGTGCCAGCAGCTCTACTGGGGACAGGGGGGCCTTCAATCAGCCCCAGCATTTT. This chain connects TRBV5-5 to TRBJ1-5; 11 bases agree with TRBD1. The germline V gene has CDR1 SGHKS and CDR2 YYEKEE (reference sequence). V trimming: 3 bases; J trimming: 3 bases; junction bases outside the gene matches: 11. The CDR3 spans 18 residues.

CDR3 in DNA: TGTGCCAGCAGCTCAAGGACTAGCGGGAGGAACACTATTGCCTACAATGAGCAGTTCTTC. It yields the protein CASSSRTSGRNTIAYNEQFF. J is TRBJ2-1 and V is TRBV11-2, with 14 positions matching TRBD2. The V segment lost 4 bases and the J segment 2 bases; nucleotides outside the gene matches: 13. The germline V gene encodes CDR1 SGHAT and CDR2 FQNNGV. There are 20 residues in the CDR3.

Many counts were recorded for this clonotype. The chain couples TRBV14 to TRBJ2-1, with D unresolved. Trimming stripped 2 bases from V and 0 bases from J, with 8 bases between. Germline CDR1 is SGHDN and CDR2 is FVKESK. CDR3 length: 15 residues. CDR3 sequence (DNA): TGTGCCAGCAGCCAACTCCGGCCCTCCTACAATGAGCAGTTCTTC. It codes for CASSQLRPSYNEQFF.

This clonotype was recorded a few times. J is TRBJ2-3 and V is TRBV27; TRBD2 agrees at 11 bases. The CDR3 is made up of 17 amino acids. V lost 5 bases to trimming and J lost 6 bases; unmatched junction nucleotides: 13. The V gene's germline CDR1 is MNHEY and CDR2 SMNVEV (reference sequence). The CDR3 sequence: CASSPSVAGGPGDTQYF. For the CDR3, the DNA is TGTGCCAGCAGTCCCTCAGTAGCGGGAGGGCCGGGGGATACGCAGTATTTT.

This clonotype was counted only a few times. This chain uses TRBV13 with TRBJ2-1; 11 positions agree with TRBD2. CDR3 size: 16 residues. V shed 5 bases, J shed 5 bases, and the junction held 8 bases outside the gene matches. CDR1 and CDR2 (germline): PRHDT, FYEKMQ (reference sequence). The CDR3 bases are TGTGCCAGCAGCACCATAGCGGGAGGGCCAGACAATGAGCAGTTCTTC. It yields the protein CASSTIAGGPDNEQFF.